This entry lists 14 T cell receptor beta chains sequenced from one sample in a study of beta chain features in type 1 diabetes. TCRB transcripts that were expressed got sequenced, as all of the isolated RNA had been reverse transcribed. Profiled with immunoSEQ multiplex PCR; TCRdb holds only in-frame clones, not every one. The profile covers 810,000 or so clones, with roughly 17% appearing a single time and around 0.02% taken by the ten largest. The sample was naive CD4+ T cells from blood. These receptors originate from a woman between 18 and 30 years old in good health.

This clone showed up just a few times. This chain joins TRBV7-2 and TRBJ1-3, with a tentative D call TRBD1 (5 bases). This CDR3 is 15 amino acids long. The V and J ends lost 4 bases and 0 bases respectively, with 10 bases between them. Germline CDR1 is SGHTA and CDR2 is FQGNSA. The CDR3 loop reads CASSSYDSSGNTIYF. CDR3 DNA: TGTGCCAGCAGCTCCTATGACAGCTCTGGAAACACCATATATTTT.

This clone turned up a few times. This chain connects TRBV7-3 to TRBJ1-1; no clear D gene. The CDR3 contains 13 residues. The germline V gene encodes CDR1 SGHTA and CDR2 FQGTGA. V was pared by 4 bases and J by 3 bases, with 9 bases between. The CDR3 DNA reads as TGTGCCAGCAGCTCTAACAGCTACACTGAAGCTTTCTTT. Translating gives CASSSNSYTEAFF.

There are a few counts of this clone. The chain carries TRBV18 and TRBJ2-5; D is possibly TRBD1 (7 bases). V was pared by 3 bases and J by 2 bases, with 16 bases between. CDR1 is KGHSH and CDR2 is LQKENI in the germline V gene. The CDR3 has 16 residues. The CDR3: CASSPWRDSSQETQYF. The CDR3 region has the DNA TGTGCCAGCTCACCGTGGCGGGACAGCTCACAAGAGACCCAGTACTTC.

The chain has TRBV4-1 and TRBJ2-4; 9 bases align to TRBD2. The germline gives CDR1 MGHRA, CDR2 YSYEKL. The V and J ends lost 2 bases and 10 bases, in that order; junction bases with no gene match: 12. The CDR3 runs to 16 residues. This CDR3 is CASSQPLSGSGLIQYF. The CDR3 DNA reads TGCGCCAGCAGCCAACCACTTAGCGGGAGCGGGTTGATTCAGTACTTC.

This clone was seen a handful of times. The CDR3 region has the DNA TGTGCCAGCAGTGAGAACCAGCGGTCGGAGTACTTC. Its translation: CASSENQRSEYF. This chain links TRBV2 with TRBJ2-5; D is possibly TRBD2 (5 bases). V was trimmed by 3 bases and J by 12 bases, leaving 14 bases between them. Germline V gene data show CDR1 as SNHLY and CDR2 as FYNNEI. This CDR3 has 12 amino acids.

Only a few counts were recorded for this clone. The V gene is TRBV7-8, the J gene TRBJ2-5; D is unresolved. The V gene's germline CDR1 is SGHVS and CDR2 FQNEAQ. CDR3 length: 13 amino acids. V lost 2 bases and J lost 1, with 5 bases in between. The CDR3 DNA reads as TGTGCCAGCAGCTTACTGGGCCAAGAGACCCAGTACTTC. Residues: CASSLLGQETQYF.

V usage is TRBV27 and J usage is TRBJ2-5, with D uncertain. Germline CDR1 and CDR2: MNHEY and SMNVEV (reference sequence). V lost 0 bases and J lost 3, with 5 bases in between. The CDR3 has 13 amino acids. Here the CDR3 DNA reads TGTGCCAGCAGTTTATCCATGAAAGAGACCCAGTACTTC. Its protein product is CASSLSMKETQYF.

The chain employs TRBV29-1 and TRBJ2-3, with 7 bases matching TRBD2. With V trimmed by 3 bases and J by 6 bases, 9 bases remained unmatched. The V gene's germline CDR1 is SQVTM and CDR2 ANQGSEA. The CDR3 is 14 residues long. The DNA of the CDR3 is TGCAGCGTTGAGTTAGCGGGCTCAGGGGATACGCAGTATTTT. It translates to CSVELAGSGDTQYF.

The chain has TRBV7-9 and TRBJ2-7; a possible D gene is TRBD2 (5 bases). Germline CDR1 and CDR2: SEHNR and FQNEAQ (reference sequence). The CDR3 runs to 12 residues. V lost 3 bases and J 10 bases, leaving 13 bases between the germline ends. In DNA, the CDR3 is TGTGCCAGCAGCTTCGAGGGAGTGGGACAGTACTTC. This codes for CASSFEGVGQYF.

This chain joins TRBV2 and TRBJ2-5; D remains unclear. Germline V gene data show CDR1 as SNHLY and CDR2 as FYNNEI. V lost 8 bases, J lost 3 bases, and 7 bases lay in between. This CDR3 contains 11 residues. CDR3 region: CASGFKETQYF. The CDR3 DNA reads as TGTGCCAGCGGATTTAAAGAGACCCAGTACTTC.

The rearrangement joins TRBV6-1 to TRBJ2-3; perhaps TRBD1 as D (6 bases). V was trimmed by 8 bases and J by 7 bases, leaving 13 bases between them. CDR1 and CDR2 from the germline V gene are MNHNS and SASEGT. The CDR3 loop spans 12 amino acids. The DNA of the CDR3 is TGTGCCAGCGGGGGCGCCGGTCATACGCAGTATTTT. This encodes CASGGAGHTQYF.

This rearrangement joins TRBV7-2 to TRBJ2-2; D call uncertain. The CDR3 length is 14 residues. Germline V CDR1 and CDR2: SGHTA, FQGNSA. V lost 6 bases to trimming and J lost 2 bases, with 10 bases between them. The CDR3 protein is CASRPDGNTGELFF. The CDR3 DNA reads as TGTGCCAGCAGGCCTGACGGAAACACCGGGGAGCTGTTTTTT.

The J gene is TRBJ2-7, the V gene TRBV18; 13 bases match TRBD2. Germline lookup yields CDR1 KGHSH and CDR2 LQKENI. V dropped 4 bases and J dropped 0; count of bases not matched to a gene: 0. The length of the CDR3 is 15 residues. DNA of the CDR3: TGTGCCAGCTCACGGACTAGCGGGAGCTCCTACGAGCAGTACTTC. This encodes CASSRTSGSSYEQYF.

The chain links TRBV4-3 to TRBJ2-1; no definite D call. CDR1 LGHNA and CDR2 YSLEER come from the germline V gene. The CDR3 contains 17 residues. Trimming stripped 0 bases from V and 7 bases from J, with 19 bases between. The CDR3 sequence is CASSQDRRVWDVNEQFF. CDR3 nucleotide sequence: TGCGCCAGCAGCCAAGATCGAAGGGTGTGGGATGTGAATGAGCAGTTCTTC.